These 19 T cell receptor beta chains came from one sample sequenced in a study of STAT5B mutations in CD4+ large granular lymphocyte leukemia. The data were produced by immunoSEQ multiplex PCR, yet TCRdb's version contains in-frame clones alone and is incomplete. The table has 30,000 to 40,000 clones, roughly 76% seen once. Sequencing was carried out using CD4+ T cells from blood buffy coats. Source of these receptors: a human donor in good health.

This chain joins TRBV18 and TRBJ2-5; TRBD1 aligns across 10 bases. Germline CDR1 is KGHSH and CDR2 is LQKENI. The CDR3 runs to 14 residues. J was trimmed by 1 base and V by 6 bases; bases with no gene match: 2. CDR3 coding DNA: TGTGCCAGCTCGGGGACAGGGGTCCAAGAGACCCAGTACTTC. Amino acid sequence: CASSGTGVQETQYF. The whole variable domain, remainder taken from reference TRBV18 and TRBJ2-5, is NAGVMQNPRHLVRRRGQEARLRCSPMKGHSHVYWYRQLPEEGLKFMVYLQKENIIDESGMPKERFSAEFPKEGPSILRIQQVVRGDSAAYFCASSGTGVQETQYFGPGTRLLVL.

The V and J genes are TRBV2 and TRBJ2-3; 8 nucleotides agree with TRBD1. The CDR3 is 14 amino acids. Per the germline V gene, CDR1 is SNHLY and CDR2 is FYNNEI. The trim removed 6 bases at V and 9 bases at J, leaving 11 bases unmatched. The CDR3 DNA follows: TGTGCCAGCAGGGGGACTTCCCAGGGGGCGACGCAGTATTTT. Translated, it gives CASRGTSQGATQYF. Supplemented by reference TRBV2 and TRBJ2-3, the full variable domain reads EPEVTQTPSHQVTQMGQEVILRCVPISNHLYFYWYRQILGQKVEFLVSFYNNEISEKSEIFDDQFSVERPDGSNFTLKIRSTKLEDSAMYFCASRGTSQGATQYFGPGTRLTVL.

The chain recombines TRBV19 with TRBJ2-1, with 7 positions matching TRBD2. CDR3 length: 14 amino acids. With 11 bases clipped from V and 8 bases from J, the junction kept 15 bases outside the gene matches. CDR1 and CDR2 from the germline V gene are LNHDA and SQIVND (reference sequence). The CDR3 sequence: CAVALKRGVHEQFF. CDR3 DNA: TGTGCCGTAGCCCTAAAGCGGGGTGTCCATGAGCAGTTCTTC.

This clone was seen just once. The V and J genes are TRBV9 and TRBJ2-6; 9 bases align to TRBD1. The CDR3 is 19 amino acids. J lost 1 base, V lost 4 bases, and 12 bases had no gene match. Germline CDR1 is SGDLS and CDR2 is YYNGEE. The DNA of the CDR3 is TGTGCCAGCAGCCCCAAGACAGGGGGTTTAGGATCTGGGGCCAACGTCCTGACTTTC. Translation: CASSPKTGGLGSGANVLTF. Full variable domain (missing parts from reference TRBV9 and TRBJ2-6): DSGVTQTPKHLITATGQRVTLRCSPRSGDLSVYWYQQSLDQGLQFLIQYYNGEERAKGNILERFSAQQFPDLHSELNLSSLELGDSALYFCASSPKTGGLGSGANVLTFGAGSRLTVL.

This chain links TRBV5-4 with TRBJ2-1; TRBD1 matches 10 bases. CDR1 is SGHNT, CDR2 YYREEE, per germline (reference sequence). With V trimmed by 4 bases and J by 12 bases, 13 bases remained unmatched. This CDR3 has 15 amino acids. The CDR3 DNA reads as TGTGCCAGCAGCGAGGGACAGGGGATCGCTATGCGGCAGTTCTTC. The encoded protein is CASSEGQGIAMRQFF. Full variable domain (rest looked up from reference TRBV5-4 and TRBJ2-1): ETGVTQSPTHLIKTRGQQVTLRCSSQSGHNTVSWYQQALGQGPQFIFQYYREEENGRGNFPPRFSGLQFPNYSSELNVNALELDDSALYLCASSEGQGIAMRQFFGPGTRLTVL.

CDR3 in amino acids: CASSDAAGGYNEQFF. CDR3 nucleotide sequence: TGTGCCAGCAGTGACGCAGCGGGAGGGTACAATGAGCAGTTCTTC. The chain links TRBV6-4 to TRBJ2-1; 10 nucleotides agree with TRBD2. This CDR3 contains 15 residues. The V and J ends lost 2 bases and 4 bases, in that order; junction bases with no gene match: 2. CDR1 MRHNA and CDR2 SNTAGT come from the germline V gene.

The V and J genes are TRBV19 and TRBJ1-2; the D gene is possibly TRBD1 (6 bases). Germline-derived CDR1 and CDR2 are LNHDA and SQIVND (reference sequence). The CDR3 covers 15 residues. V was clipped by 0 bases and J by 4 bases, with 12 bases between them. CDR3 coding DNA: TGTGCCAGTAGTATAGAAGAGACAGGAGTCTATGGCTACACCTTC. It is translated as CASSIEETGVYGYTF.

In its sample, this clone was seen a few times. The V and J genes are TRBV30 and TRBJ1-1, with no clear D. This CDR3 has 13 residues. Germline loops: CDR1 GTSNPN, CDR2 SVGIG (reference sequence). V lost 0 bases and J lost 4, with 9 bases in between. This CDR3 is CAWSVQPATEAFF. The CDR3 DNA sequence: TGTGCCTGGAGTGTTCAACCGGCCACTGAAGCTTTCTTT.

The sample holds a few counts of this clone. This chain uses TRBV5-4 with TRBJ2-7, with D possibly matching TRBD2 (5 bases). This CDR3 is built from 15 residues. Per the germline V gene, CDR1 is SGHNT and CDR2 is YYREEE (reference sequence). V lost 5 bases, J lost 1 base, and 16 bases lay in between. The CDR3 loop is CASSWGEGRSYEQYF. CDR3 nucleotides: TGTGCCAGCAGTTGGGGAGAGGGAAGGTCCTACGAGCAGTACTTC.

The rearrangement links TRBV5-6 to TRBJ2-1; 13 bases fit TRBD2. This CDR3 contains 17 residues. The V gene's germline CDR1 is SGHDT and CDR2 YYEEEE. V shed 4 bases, J shed 0 bases, and the junction held 4 bases outside the gene matches. The CDR3 DNA follows: TGTGCCAGCAGCCCAAGGACTAGCGGGAGCTCCTACAATGAGCAGTTCTTC. The encoded protein is CASSPRTSGSSYNEQFF.

The DNA for the CDR3 is TGTGCCAGCAGTTATAACGGGAGGGTGGGACAGCCCCAGCATTTT. It encodes CASSYNGRVGQPQHF. The chain employs TRBV6-5 and TRBJ1-5; D call uncertain. Germline CDR1 reads MNHEY; CDR2 reads SVGAGI. V was clipped by 3 bases and J by 7 bases, with 16 bases between them. CDR3 length equals 15 residues.

The V call is TRBV5-1, the J call TRBJ1-2; D call uncertain. In germline, CDR1 is SGHRS, CDR2 YFSETQ. Trimming left V 0 bases short and J 1 base short, with 13 bases between. CDR3 size: 16 residues. CDR3 nucleotide sequence: TGCGCCAGCAGCTTGGGCCCCTGGGCTGTTAACTATGGCTACACCTTC. Translation: CASSLGPWAVNYGYTF.

V gene TRBV5-1 combines with J gene TRBJ1-4, with 7 bases aligning to TRBD1. Unmatched junction bases numbered 3, after V lost 0 bases and J lost 7 bases. The germline gives CDR1 SGHRS, CDR2 YFSETQ. The CDR3 is 14 amino acids. DNA of the CDR3: TGCGCCAGCAGCTTGGAGCAGGGGGGTGAAAAACTGTTTTTT. It yields the protein CASSLEQGGEKLFF. The variable domain in full, with the rest retrieved from reference TRBV5-1 and TRBJ1-4, is KAGVTQTPRYLIKTRGQQVTLSCSPISGHRSVSWYQQTPGQGLQFLFEYFSETQRNKGNFPGRFSGRQFSNSRSEMNVSTLELGDSALYLCASSLEQGGEKLFFGSGTQLSVL.

This rearrangement joins TRBV21-1 to TRBJ1-3; TRBD1 is taken as the D call from the table, unchecked against the DNA. TRBV21-1 is a documented pseudogene. The CDR3 runs to 15 residues. The CDR3: CASSKRNRGLNTIYF. Written as DNA, the CDR3 is TGTGCCAGCAGCAAACGCAACAGGGGGTTAAACACCATATATTTT.

Only a few counts were recorded for this clone. The chain is built from TRBV6-1 and TRBJ1-1; D gene uncertain. The germline CDR1 and CDR2 sequences are MNHNS and SASEGT. The CDR3 consists of 12 residues. V gave up 7 bases and J gave up 1 base, with 7 bases separating them. CDR3 in amino acids: CASTRWNTEAFF. Here the CDR3 DNA reads TGTGCCAGCACGCGGTGGAACACTGAAGCTTTCTTT.

The chain joins TRBV13 to TRBJ1-1; D may be TRBD1 (5 bases). Germline values: CDR1 PRHDT, CDR2 FYEKMQ (reference sequence). V was cut by 2 bases and J by 4 bases, with 17 bases left in between. The CDR3 runs to 16 residues. The CDR3 nucleotides read TGTGCCAGCAGCTTATTCTCGTTACGGAGGGGCACTGAAGCTTTCTTT. Its translation is CASSLFSLRRGTEAFF.

The chain is built from TRBV27 and TRBJ1-1; tentative D call: TRBD1 (5 bases). The germline V gene encodes CDR1 MNHEY and CDR2 SMNVEV (reference sequence). The CDR3 is 16 amino acids. V gave up 5 bases and J gave up 3 bases, with 19 bases separating them. CDR3 DNA sequence: TGTGCCAGCAGTCCAGGGACGCCCTCAGGACACACTGAAGCTTTCTTT. This gives the protein CASSPGTPSGHTEAFF.

This chain joins TRBV10-3 and TRBJ2-7; TRBD1 matches at 7 bases. This CDR3 has 13 residues. CDR1 is ENHRY, CDR2 SYGVKD, per germline. V lost 2 bases and J lost 6; bases outside the gene matches: 4. The CDR3, as DNA: TGTGCCATCAGTGAGGGACAGGCCGGCGAGCAGTACTTC. Residues: CAISEGQAGEQYF.

The chain joins TRBV6-5 to TRBJ2-7; 9 nucleotides align to TRBD1. Germline V gene sequence: CDR1 MNHEY, CDR2 SVGAGI. V shed 4 bases, J shed 2 bases, and the junction held 3 bases outside the gene matches. The CDR3 length is 14 residues. Written as DNA, the CDR3 is TGTGCCAGCAGTTCCCGACAGGGGGCCTACGAGCAGTACTTC. Protein product: CASSSRQGAYEQYF.